The clone carrying this T cell receptor (beta chain) is large within its sample. This may arise from a read error, as a much more abundant clone is one base away. The data originate from a study of tumor-infiltrating lymphocytes in oesophageal squamous cell carcinoma. Trimming removed 0 bases from V and 7 bases from J; junction bases left unmatched: 11. Germline CDR1 reads SGHTA; CDR2 reads FQGTGA. This CDR3 is 16 amino acids long. TCRdb re-called the PCR reads with MiXCR, one entry per CDR3 protein. The sample consists of about 18,000 distinct CDR3 sequences, around two fifths of them appearing once.

This TCR came from a female donor with esophageal squamous cell carcinoma. V and J are TRBV7-3 and TRBJ2-7; 8 nucleotides agree with TRBD2. The source material was normal esophageal tissue next to the tumor. This CDR3 is CASSLTWLAGYNEQYF. Written as DNA, the CDR3 is TGTGCCAGCAGCTTAACGTGGCTAGCGGGCTACAATGAGCAGTACTTC.